The 26 T cell receptor beta chains below were found in one sample sequenced in a study of beta chain features in type 1 diabetes. Antigens of these TCRs are unknown. Findings and caveats of the study: Type 1 diabetes patients had moderately but significantly shorter TCRB CDR3s in all four CD4+ subsets.

TCRB transcripts that were expressed got sequenced, as all of the isolated RNA had been reverse transcribed. Data came from immunoSEQ multiplex PCR; TCRdb stores just in-frame clones and leaves some out. The sample records 300,000 to 400,000 clones, approximately 15% being singletons. The source material was naive CD4+ T cells from blood. These receptor sequences come from a woman under 30 with type 1 diabetes.

The rearrangement uses TRBV28 and TRBJ1-5; D not certain. This CDR3 is 12 amino acids long. The V and J ends lost 6 bases and 5 bases respectively, with 8 bases between them. Germline CDR1 MDHEN, CDR2 SYDVKM. CDR3 sequence (DNA): TGTGCCAGCAGAAATACACATCAGCCCCAGCATTTT. This translates into CASRNTHQPQHF.

The chain joins TRBV2 to TRBJ2-1; TRBD1 matches 9 bases. J lost 3 bases, V lost 4 bases, and 7 bases had no gene match. In germline, CDR1 is SNHLY, CDR2 FYNNEI. The CDR3 runs to 16 residues. CDR3 region: CASSAYRGHSYNEQFF. DNA for the CDR3: TGTGCCAGCAGTGCCTACAGGGGGCACAGCTACAATGAGCAGTTCTTC.

This clone was seen only a few times. The gene calls are TRBV18 and TRBJ1-1; no firm D call. The V gene's germline CDR1 is KGHSH and CDR2 LQKENI. The CDR3 runs 15 residues. The ends were cut back, 3 bases at V and 0 bases at J, with 11 bases in the middle. CDR3 nucleotides: TGTGCCAGCTCACCCGCGCGGCCAATGAACACTGAAGCTTTCTTT. Protein: CASSPARPMNTEAFF.

This clone was counted between two and nine times. CDR3 sequence: CASSTGVGRAIEQYF. In DNA, the CDR3 is TGTGCCAGTAGCACAGGTGTGGGGAGGGCCATCGAGCAGTACTTC. The chain is built from TRBV19 and TRBJ2-7; 7 bases match TRBD2. The germline gives CDR1 LNHDA, CDR2 SQIVND (reference sequence). Losses at the gene ends were 6 bases for V and 6 bases for J; bases not matched to a gene: 14. The length of the CDR3 is 15 residues.

The sample holds a few counts of this clone. CDR3 sequence: CASRTPRGRVGGYTF. The CDR3 nucleotides read TGTGCCAGCAGGACCCCACGAGGCAGGGTCGGGGGCTACACCTTC. The chain links TRBV7-2 to TRBJ1-2, with a possible D match to TRBD1 (5 bases). From germline, CDR1 is SGHTA and CDR2 FQGNSA. The V end was cut by 6 bases, the J end by 8 bases, with 22 bases between. CDR3 length equals 15 residues. The whole variable domain, remainder taken from reference TRBV7-2 and TRBJ1-2, is GAGVSQSPSNKVTEKGKDVELRCDPISGHTALYWYRQSLGQGLEFLIYFQGNSAPDKSGLPSDRFSAERTGGSVSTLTIQRTQQEDSAVYLCASRTPRGRVGGYTFGSGTRLTVV.

This clone was detected only a few times. The CDR3 here is CASSVLGHSGNQPQHF. As DNA, the CDR3 is TGTGCCAGCAGTGTATTGGGTCACAGTGGCAATCAGCCCCAGCATTTT. This rearrangement joins TRBV2 to TRBJ1-5; no clear D gene. The V end was cut by 4 bases, the J end by 2 bases, with 15 bases between. This CDR3 contains 16 residues. Germline V gene lookup returns CDR1 SNHLY and CDR2 FYNNEI. The full variable domain, with the rest looked up from reference TRBV2 and TRBJ1-5, is EPEVTQTPSHQVTQMGQEVILRCVPISNHLYFYWYRQILGQKVEFLVSFYNNEISEKSEIFDDQFSVERPDGSNFTLKIRSTKLEDSAMYFCASSVLGHSGNQPQHFGDGTRLSIL.

The chain uses TRBV5-4 and TRBJ2-3; D is possibly TRBD2 (5 bases). Deletions cut 1 base from V and 2 bases from J, with 14 bases between. CDR3 length: 16 residues. In germline, CDR1 is SGHNT, CDR2 YYREEE (reference sequence). The CDR3 sequence: CASSLQSGSYTDTQYF. Here the CDR3 DNA reads TGTGCCAGCAGCTTGCAGAGCGGCTCATACACAGATACGCAGTATTTT.

As to this clone: An end of the junction does not agree with germline; a read error may underlie this. V and J are TRBV6-1 and TRBJ2-7; 7 bases line up with TRBD2. The CDR3 runs to 17 residues. Germline V gene data show CDR1 as MNHNS and CDR2 as SASEGT. The CDR3 DNA reads TGTGCCAGCAGCGAAGATGATTTAGAGACTAGCAGCTACGAGCAGTACTTC. The encoded protein is CASSEDDLETSSYEQYF.

The chain uses TRBV28 and TRBJ2-1; possibly TRBD2 for D (5 bases). The V gene lost 7 bases and the J gene lost 9 bases, with 10 bases spanning the gap. The CDR3 sequence is 11 residues long. Germline CDR1 reads MDHEN; CDR2 reads SYDVKM. CDR3 sequence (DNA): TGTGCCAGCAACGATGAGGGTGAGCAGTTCTTC. Its translation is CASNDEGEQFF. Looking up the rest from reference TRBV28 and TRBJ2-1 gives the full variable domain: DVKVTQSSRYLVKRTGEKVFLECVQDMDHENMFWYRQDPGLGLRLIYFSYDVKMKEKGDIPEGYSVSREKKERFSLILESASTNQTSMYLCASNDEGEQFFGPGTRLTVL.

V gene TRBV11-3 combines with J gene TRBJ2-1, with D possibly TRBD2 on 5 matching bases. Germline-derived CDR1 and CDR2 are SGHNT and YENEEA. CDR3 size: 15 residues. V gave up 3 bases and J gave up 7 bases, with 16 bases separating them. The CDR3 DNA sequence: TGTGCCAGCAGCTTTAGGAGGCTGAACGGGAATGAGCAGTTCTTC. Protein product: CASSFRRLNGNEQFF.

The rearrangement links TRBV29-1 to TRBJ2-7; D not resolved. CDR1 and CDR2 from the germline V gene are SQVTM and ANQGSEA. The CDR3 contains 11 residues. V was trimmed by 7 bases and J by 2 bases, leaving 9 bases between them. The CDR3 region is CSAARAYEQYF. DNA of the CDR3: TGCAGCGCCGCAAGAGCCTACGAGCAGTACTTC.

This sequence joins TRBV30 and TRBJ2-7; TRBD2 agrees at 7 bases. CDR3 length equals 13 residues. Per the germline V gene, CDR1 is GTSNPN and CDR2 is SVGIG (reference sequence). V dropped 4 bases and J dropped 3; count of bases not matched to a gene: 6. CDR3 protein: CAWNSGANYEQYF. The CDR3 DNA is TGTGCCTGGAACAGCGGGGCGAACTACGAGCAGTACTTC.

The chain links TRBV28 to TRBJ2-7; 7 bases map to TRBD1. CDR3 length: 16 residues. Germline V gives CDR1 MDHEN, CDR2 SYDVKM. With 3 bases clipped from V and 2 bases from J, the junction kept 10 bases outside the gene matches. The CDR3 reads CASSFEGGGWPYEQYF. In DNA, the CDR3 is TGTGCCAGCAGTTTCGAAGGGGGCGGGTGGCCCTACGAGCAGTACTTC.

This clone came up a few times. V is TRBV29-1 and J is TRBJ2-7; D may be TRBD2 (5 bases). V gave up 6 bases and J gave up 2 bases, with 17 bases separating them. CDR3 size: 14 residues. CDR1 and CDR2 from the germline V gene are SQVTM and ANQGSEA. The CDR3 region is CSVSPNRGAYEQYF. As DNA, the CDR3 is TGCAGCGTATCTCCCAACCGGGGAGCCTACGAGCAGTACTTC.

The rearrangement links TRBV6-6 to TRBJ2-7; tentatively, D is TRBD1 (5 bases). Looked up from germline, CDR1 is MNHNY and CDR2 is SVGAGI (reference sequence). V lost 7 bases and J 4 bases, leaving 17 bases between the germline ends. This CDR3 contains 14 residues. The CDR3 DNA is TGTGCCAGCAACCCCAGGGTAGGGGCTTACGAGCAGTACTTC. Protein: CASNPRVGAYEQYF.

This chain joins TRBV15 and TRBJ2-3; the match to TRBD1 covers 12 bases. The CDR3 contains 16 residues. The junction had 10 bases not matched to a gene; V was cut back by 5 bases and J by 7 bases. Germline CDR1 LNHNV, CDR2 YYDKDF (reference sequence). The CDR3 DNA sequence: TGTGCCACCAGCGTCCCGGGACAGGGGGCTTTATATACGCAGTATTTT. As protein: CATSVPGQGALYTQYF.

As regards this clone: A junction boundary mismatches the germline segment, possibly from a read error. The rearrangement uses TRBV11-2 and TRBJ2-7; 7 bases agree with TRBD1. The CDR3 runs 14 residues. CDR1 is SGHAT and CDR2 is FQNNGV in the germline V gene. The CDR3 protein is CASSRTGPSFEQYF. CDR3 DNA sequence: TGTGCCAGCAGCCGGACAGGACCTTCCTTCGAGCAGTACTTC.

This clone was seen only a few times. V usage is TRBV25-1 and J usage is TRBJ2-1; 7 bases line up with TRBD1. V was clipped by 6 bases and J by 3 bases; unmatched bases: 14. CDR3 length equals 17 residues. Germline loops: CDR1 MGHDK, CDR2 SYGVNS. CDR3 DNA sequence: TGTGCCAGCAGCACTTACCACGGGACAGCTAACTACAATGAGCAGTTCTTC. Its translation is CASSTYHGTANYNEQFF. Complete variable domain (other parts from reference TRBV25-1 and TRBJ2-1): EADIYQTPRYLVIGTGKKITLECSQTMGHDKMYWYQQDPGMELHLIHYSYGVNSTEKGDLSSESTVSRIRTEHFPLTLESARPSHTSQYLCASSTYHGTANYNEQFFGPGTRLTVL.

The chain combines TRBV29-1 with TRBJ1-2, with a possible D match to TRBD1 (5 bases). The CDR3 consists of 14 residues. The V gene's germline CDR1 is SQVTM and CDR2 ANQGSEA. V lost 0 bases and J lost 6, with 14 bases in between. The CDR3: CSVEDRGKGDGYTF. DNA of the CDR3: TGCAGCGTTGAAGATCGGGGGAAGGGTGATGGCTACACCTTC. Together with reference TRBV29-1 and TRBJ1-2, the CDR3 gives the full variable domain: SAVISQKPSRDICQRGTSLTIQCQVDSQVTMMFWYRQQPGQSLTLIATANQGSEATYESGFVIDKFPISRPNLTFSTLTVSNMSPEDSSIYLCSVEDRGKGDGYTFGSGTRLTVV.

This chain connects TRBV14 to TRBJ1-4, with 9 bases fitting TRBD1. This CDR3 is 16 amino acids long. Per germline, CDR1 SGHDN and CDR2 FVKESK. Trimming cost V 3 bases and J 0 bases; bases outside gene matches: 2. CDR3 sequence (DNA): TGTGCCAGCAGCCAGGGACAGGGAACAACTAATGAAAAACTGTTTTTT. Residues: CASSQGQGTTNEKLFF.

The rearrangement uses TRBV6-6 and TRBJ2-7; the D gene is possibly TRBD2 (5 bases). The V end was cut by 4 bases, the J end by 3 bases, with 13 bases between. The CDR3 is made up of 14 amino acids. In germline, CDR1 is MNHNY, CDR2 SVGAGI (reference sequence). CDR3 region: CASSFRGGDYEQYV. CDR3 DNA: TGTGCCAGCAGTTTCCGGGGTGGAGACTACGAGCAGTACGTC.

The chain combines TRBV9 with TRBJ2-1; no clear D gene. Germline CDR1 reads SGDLS; CDR2 reads YYNGEE. The CDR3 loop spans 16 amino acids. Trimming removed 3 bases at V and 3 bases at J, with 16 bases between. Here the CDR3 DNA reads TGTGCCAGCAGCGCATATGGCCCTAGGCTCTACAATGAGCAGTTCTTC. It yields the protein CASSAYGPRLYNEQFF. Drawing the rest from reference TRBV9 and TRBJ2-1, the complete variable domain is DSGVTQTPKHLITATGQRVTLRCSPRSGDLSVYWYQQSLDQGLQFLIQYYNGEERAKGNILERFSAQQFPDLHSELNLSSLELGDSALYFCASSAYGPRLYNEQFFGPGTRLTVL.

This clone was counted only a few times. The chain is built from TRBV6-5 and TRBJ2-3; tentatively, D is TRBD2 (6 bases). The germline V gene has CDR1 MNHEY and CDR2 SVGAGI. The CDR3 consists of 16 residues. With 3 bases removed from V and 0 bases from J, the gap between germline ends came to 13 bases. CDR3 nucleotides: TGTGCCAGCAGTTATGGTGGGACTGACAGCACAGATACGCAGTATTTT. Amino acids: CASSYGGTDSTDTQYF.

The chain has TRBV27 and TRBJ2-5; D is perhaps TRBD2 (6 bases). CDR1 is MNHEY and CDR2 is SMNVEV in the germline V gene (reference sequence). V shed 6 bases and J shed 7 bases, with 18 bases lying between them. This CDR3 contains 14 residues. The CDR3 coding sequence is TGTGCCAGCAGCGGGGGTGGAGGTTGGATGACCCAGTACTTC. Its translation: CASSGGGGWMTQYF.

This clone turned up a few times. The V gene is TRBV14, the J gene TRBJ2-1, with 12 bases identical to TRBD2. Germline CDR1 reads SGHDN; CDR2 reads FVKESK. The CDR3 length is 15 residues. Trimming removed 2 bases from V and 7 bases from J; junction bases left unmatched: 3. CDR3 nucleotide sequence: TGTGCCAGCAGCCAACGCGGGACTAGCGGGAATGAGCAGTTCTTC. Its translation: CASSQRGTSGNEQFF.

The genes are TRBV6-1 and TRBJ1-5, with TRBD1 matching 8 bases. The CDR3 runs 14 residues. Germline CDR1 MNHNS, CDR2 SASEGT. V was pared by 5 bases and J by 11 bases, with 11 bases of the junction left unmatched. CDR3 DNA: TGTGCCAGCAGTCCCGGGACAGGAGGAACGGCCCAGCATTTT. Residues: CASSPGTGGTAQHF.